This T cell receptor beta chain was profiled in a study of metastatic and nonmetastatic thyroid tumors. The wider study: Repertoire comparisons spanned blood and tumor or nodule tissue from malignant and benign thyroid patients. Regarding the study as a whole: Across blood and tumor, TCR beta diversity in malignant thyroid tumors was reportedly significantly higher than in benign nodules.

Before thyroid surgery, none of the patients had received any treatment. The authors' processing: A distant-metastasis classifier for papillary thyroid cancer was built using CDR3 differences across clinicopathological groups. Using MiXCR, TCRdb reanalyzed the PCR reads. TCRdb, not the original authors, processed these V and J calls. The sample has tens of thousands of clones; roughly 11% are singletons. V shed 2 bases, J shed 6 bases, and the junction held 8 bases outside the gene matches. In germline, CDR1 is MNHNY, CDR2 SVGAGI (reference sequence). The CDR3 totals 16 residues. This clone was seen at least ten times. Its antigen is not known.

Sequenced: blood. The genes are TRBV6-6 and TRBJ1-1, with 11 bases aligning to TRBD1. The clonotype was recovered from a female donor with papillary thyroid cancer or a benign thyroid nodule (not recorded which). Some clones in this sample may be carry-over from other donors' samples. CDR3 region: CASSYGTGGKFAEAFF. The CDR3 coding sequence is TGTGCCAGCAGTTACGGGACAGGGGGGAAATTCGCTGAAGCTTTCTTT.